The 9 T cell receptor beta chains below come from one sample, sequenced in a study of identical twins (dated by TCRdb to the mid-2010s). Receptors were amplified or captured by 5' RACE. The sample was run on an Illumina HiSeq 2000. TCRdb reworked the public reads: Q25 trimming with fastp, MiXCR clone assembly, productive beta chains retained. A single entry per CDR3 protein holds the most common genes and DNA from its merged rows. The sample table records under 350,000 distinct CDR3 sequences; 8.5% to 9.5% of these occur just once. The top ten constitute 5.5% to 9% of the sample. In addition, the sample was reused for a study of yellow fever vaccine responses in identical twins.

What was sequenced was CD8+ T cells sorted from blood. The receptors derive from a woman between 18 and 30 years old in good health.

This clonotype was detected ten times or more. The chain joins TRBV10-2 to TRBJ2-3; D might be TRBD2 (5 bases). This CDR3 is built from 13 residues. The germline V gene has CDR1 WSHSY and CDR2 SAAADI. The V and J ends lost 2 bases and 2 bases respectively, with 5 bases between them. The CDR3 bases are TGCGCCAGCAGTGAGCTAGCCACAGATACGCAGTATTTT. Translating it yields CASSELATDTQYF.

This clonotype turned up a few times. The chain employs TRBV4-1 and TRBJ2-7; D possibly corresponds to TRBD2 (6 bases). The CDR3 has 14 amino acids. Trimming took 4 bases from V and 6 from J, leaving 16 bases between them. Germline V gives CDR1 MGHRA, CDR2 YSYEKL. CDR3 region: CASSLATGESEQYF. The CDR3 DNA is TGCGCCAGCAGCCTTGCAACGGGAGAGAGCGAGCAGTACTTC.

The CDR3 nucleotides are TGTGCCAGCAGTGTTTGGGGCCGGGAGCCCTGGTTAGATGAGCAGTTCTTC. It is translated as CASSVWGREPWLDEQFF. The genes are TRBV7-9 and TRBJ2-1, with a tentative D call TRBD2 (6 bases). Trimming pared 6 bases from V and 8 bases from J, leaving 26 bases between. This CDR3 has 17 amino acids. The germline V gene has CDR1 SEHNR and CDR2 FQNEAQ (reference sequence). Full variable domain (rest looked up from reference TRBV7-9 and TRBJ2-1): DTGVSQNPRHKITKRGQNVTFRCDPISEHNRLYWYRQTLGQGPEFLTYFQNEAQLEKSRLLSDRFSAERPKGSFSTLEIQRTEQGDSAMYLCASSVWGREPWLDEQFFGPGTRLTVL.

This CDR3 is CASSQAPLQGADGYTF. The CDR3 nucleotides read TGCGCCAGCAGCCAAGCGCCACTACAGGGGGCGGACGGCTACACCTTC. V and J are TRBV4-1 and TRBJ1-2; TRBD1 aligns across 9 bases. The germline CDR1 and CDR2 sequences are MGHRA and YSYEKL. This CDR3 region has 16 residues. J lost 8 bases, V lost 1 base, and 11 bases had no gene match.

This clonotype was detected only a few times. The gene calls are TRBV5-6 and TRBJ2-7; D is uncertain. CDR1 and CDR2 from the germline V gene are SGHDT and YYEEEE. The CDR3 extends over 14 amino acids. V gave up 0 bases and J gave up 0 bases, with 7 bases separating them. The CDR3 here is CASSLADLSYEQYF. The CDR3 DNA sequence: TGTGCCAGCAGCTTGGCGGACCTCTCCTACGAGCAGTACTTC.

This clonotype has at least ten counts. The V and J genes are TRBV3-1 and TRBJ2-1; D assignment may be TRBD1 or TRBD2 (6 bases each). The CDR3 contains 17 residues. The germline V gene has CDR1 LGHDT and CDR2 YNNKEL (reference sequence). Trimming pared 1 base from V and 4 bases from J, leaving 17 bases between. The CDR3 loop reads CASSQVARGGWYNEQFF. CDR3 sequence (DNA): TGTGCCAGCAGCCAAGTGGCACGAGGGGGGTGGTACAATGAGCAGTTCTTC.

This clonotype was seen at least ten times. The V and J genes are TRBV10-3 and TRBJ2-7, with TRBD2 identical over 8 bases. CDR1 is ENHRY and CDR2 is SYGVKD in the germline V gene. The CDR3 contains 18 residues. V dropped 2 bases and J dropped 2; count of bases not matched to a gene: 14. CDR3: CAISEPATSGKAAYEQYF. In DNA form, the CDR3 reads TGTGCCATCAGTGAGCCAGCAACTAGCGGAAAGGCAGCCTACGAGCAGTACTTC.

V usage is TRBV11-3 and J usage is TRBJ2-7; 8 bases fit TRBD2. Unmatched junction bases numbered 11, after V lost 4 bases and J lost 3 bases. CDR1 and CDR2 from the germline V gene are SGHNT and YENEEA. The CDR3 has 16 amino acids. The CDR3 loop reads CASSSWTAGVGYEQYF. The CDR3 region has the DNA TGTGCCAGCAGCTCATGGACAGCGGGGGTAGGCTACGAGCAGTACTTC.

This clonotype was recorded at least ten times. The chain has TRBV29-1 and TRBJ2-7; possible D gene TRBD2, 5 bases. This CDR3 is built from 15 residues. The germline CDR1 and CDR2 sequences are SQVTM and ANQGSEA. The V end lost 3 bases, the J end lost 2 bases, and 17 bases lay between the germline ends. CDR3 coding DNA: TGCAGCGTTGAGGTTGTCCTAGCCACAACCTACGAGCAGTACTTC. Translated, it gives CSVEVVLATTYEQYF.